A single sample is the source of the 25 T cell receptor beta chains below, sequenced in a study of blood T cell repertoires in COVID-19. The data were produced by immunoSEQ multiplex PCR, yet TCRdb's version contains in-frame clones alone and is incomplete. The sample lists some 390,000 clones; 89% were seen once. The sequencing sample was made of peripheral blood. Receptor source: a woman between 40 and 50 years old with COVID-19, enrolled during active disease.

The V call is TRBV5-1, the J call TRBJ2-7, with TRBD1 matching over 9 bases. The CDR3 runs 14 residues. Germline loops: CDR1 SGHRS, CDR2 YFSETQ. Trimming removed 4 bases from V and 4 bases from J; junction bases left unmatched: 6. The CDR3 loop reads CASSGTGPGYEQYF. CDR3 bases: TGCGCCAGCAGCGGGACAGGGCCAGGGTACGAGCAGTACTTC.

The chain combines TRBV30 with TRBJ2-2; a possible D gene is TRBD2 (6 bases). Trimming stripped 0 bases from V and 1 base from J, with 9 bases between. The CDR3 has 15 amino acids. CDR1 and CDR2 from the germline V gene are GTSNPN and SVGIG (reference sequence). CDR3 DNA: TGTGCCTGGAGTGTACGGGGGAAGAACACCGGGGAGCTGTTTTTT. Amino acids: CAWSVRGKNTGELFF.

This chain joins TRBV10-3 and TRBJ2-7; 10 bases line up with TRBD1. V lost 5 bases and J lost 5; bases outside the gene matches: 9. The CDR3 is 15 residues long. Germline V gene sequence: CDR1 ENHRY, CDR2 SYGVKD. For the CDR3, the DNA is TGTGCCATCAGTTTACCGGGACAGGGGAGGCACGAGCAGTACTTC. It translates to CAISLPGQGRHEQYF.

The chain employs TRBV27 and TRBJ1-2, with unresolved D. The CDR3 extends over 12 amino acids. Germline CDR1 MNHEY, CDR2 SMNVEV (reference sequence). The V and J ends lost 2 bases and 5 bases respectively, with 6 bases between them. CDR3 protein: CASSLAGYGYTF. The CDR3 bases are TGTGCCAGCAGTTTAGCCGGGTATGGCTACACCTTC.

The J gene is TRBJ2-2, the V gene TRBV7-9, with unresolved D. V dropped 5 bases and J dropped 5 bases, with 12 bases sitting between them. The germline V gene has CDR1 SEHNR and CDR2 FQNEAQ (reference sequence). The CDR3 has 14 amino acids. CDR3 nucleotide sequence: TGTGCCAGCAGCGGCAGAGGTTGGACCGGGGAGCTGTTTTTT. Translation gives CASSGRGWTGELFF.

The count of this clone is one. The chain uses TRBV4-2 and TRBJ2-2, with 8 bases fitting TRBD2. CDR1 and CDR2 (germline): LGHNA, YNFKEQ. V shed 4 bases, J shed 5 bases, and the junction held 12 bases outside the gene matches. The CDR3 has 17 amino acids. The CDR3 coding sequence is TGTGCCAGCAGCCGCCGTTTACGGGGGGGTGCGACCGGGGAGCTGTTTTTT. Residues: CASSRRLRGGATGELFF.

J is TRBJ1-2 and V is TRBV4-2, with 8 bases matching TRBD1. CDR3 size: 15 residues. CDR1 is LGHNA and CDR2 is YNFKEQ in the germline V gene. V shed 0 bases and J 3 bases; nucleotides not matched to a gene: 3. This CDR3 reads CASSQDQGAYYGYTF. CDR3 DNA sequence: TGTGCCAGCAGCCAAGATCAGGGGGCGTACTATGGCTACACCTTC.

The genes are TRBV30 and TRBJ1-1; no clear D gene. Trimming pared 0 bases from V and 6 bases from J, leaving 11 bases between. The CDR3 has 13 residues. In germline, CDR1 is GTSNPN, CDR2 SVGIG (reference sequence). CDR3 DNA: TGTGCCTGGAGTGTAACCCTGGGCGCTGAAGCTTTCTTT. It codes for CAWSVTLGAEAFF. The entire variable domain, with the rest obtained from reference TRBV30 and TRBJ1-1, is as follows: SQTIHQWPATLVQPVGSPLSLECTVEGTSNPNLYWYRQAAGRGLQLLFYSVGIGQISSEVPQNLSASRPQDRQFILSSKKLLLSDSGFYLCAWSVTLGAEAFFGQGTRLTVV.

In this sample, this clone turned up once. V gene TRBV7-9 combines with J gene TRBJ1-2, with TRBD1 matching 7 bases. The CDR3 contains 13 residues. CDR1 and CDR2 from the germline V gene are SEHNR and FQNEAQ (reference sequence). V shed 5 bases and J 6 bases; nucleotides not matched to a gene: 6. CDR3 in amino acids: CASSPTGSDGYTF. The CDR3 DNA follows: TGTGCCAGCAGCCCGACAGGGTCGGATGGCTACACCTTC. The full variable domain, rest sourced from reference TRBV7-9 and TRBJ1-2, is DTGVSQNPRHKITKRGQNVTFRCDPISEHNRLYWYRQTLGQGPEFLTYFQNEAQLEKSRLLSDRFSAERPKGSFSTLEIQRTEQGDSAMYLCASSPTGSDGYTFGSGTRLTVV.

This chain links TRBV28 with TRBJ1-4, with 8 bases that match TRBD1. The CDR3 runs 16 residues. Germline CDR1 reads MDHEN; CDR2 reads SYDVKM. The V gene end was trimmed by 5 bases and the J gene end by 1 base; junction bases not matched to a gene: 6. The CDR3 DNA follows: TGTGCCAGCAGTCCCCAGGACAGGGTAACTAATGAAAAACTGTTTTTT. As protein: CASSPQDRVTNEKLFF.

V is TRBV3-1 (or the pseudogene TRBV3-2) and J is TRBJ1-2; D uncertain. V lost 0 bases to trimming and J lost 4 bases, with 12 bases between them. Germline values: CDR1 LGHDT, CDR2 YNNKEL (reference sequence). The CDR3 sequence is 15 residues long. CDR3 in DNA: TGTGCCAGCAGCCAAGATTGGGAGGGTCCCTATGGCTACACCTTC. Protein sequence: CASSQDWEGPYGYTF.

Worth noting for this clone: Relative to the germline gene, one junction end is altered; a read error may explain this. The chain is built from TRBV6-1 and TRBJ1-2; 8 bases are a match to TRBD1. Germline values: CDR1 MNHNS, CDR2 SASEGT. This CDR3 spans 20 amino acids. The CDR3 loop is CASREVRGQGVVPSNYGYTF. The CDR3 nucleotides read TGTGCCAGCAGGGAAGTCAGGGGGCAGGGGGTAGTCCCTTCTAACTATGGCTACACCTTC.

In this sample, this clone turned up once. The chain carries TRBV5-6 and TRBJ2-1; weak D call: TRBD2 (6 bases). The length of the CDR3 is 16 residues. Between the trimmed V and J ends, which lost 0 bases and 4 bases, there was a span of 14 bases. The V gene's germline CDR1 is SGHDT and CDR2 YYEEEE. The CDR3 sequence is CASSLVALGGYNEQFF. The CDR3 coding sequence is TGTGCCAGCAGCTTGGTGGCTTTAGGAGGGTACAATGAGCAGTTCTTC.

V and J are TRBV28 and TRBJ2-5; D possibly corresponds to TRBD1 (5 bases). This CDR3 region has 14 residues. In germline, CDR1 is MDHEN, CDR2 SYDVKM. Trimming pared 5 bases from V and 3 bases from J, leaving 13 bases between. CDR3 in amino acids: CASSPRGREETQYF. DNA for the CDR3: TGTGCCAGCAGTCCCCGAGGCAGGGAAGAGACCCAGTACTTC.

The V gene is TRBV14, the J gene TRBJ1-5; a possible D gene is TRBD1 (5 bases). The CDR3 totals 18 residues. Germline CDR1 SGHDN, CDR2 FVKESK. V lost 2 bases and J 0 bases, leaving 17 bases between the germline ends. Here the CDR3 reads CASSQMGPVGYSNQPQHF. The CDR3, as DNA: TGTGCCAGCAGCCAAATGGGGCCGGTTGGGTATAGCAATCAGCCCCAGCATTTT.

The gene calls are TRBV18 and TRBJ2-3, with 10 bases that match TRBD2. The CDR3 loop spans 15 amino acids. Germline CDR1 is KGHSH and CDR2 is LQKENI. The trim removed 2 bases at V and 4 bases at J, leaving 3 bases unmatched. In DNA, the CDR3 is TGTGCCAGCTCACCAACCGGGACTAGCGCAGATACGCAGTATTTT. It is translated as CASSPTGTSADTQYF.

This clone was detected only a few times. The V call is TRBV4-1, the J call TRBJ2-5, with 7 bases identical to TRBD2. Trimming took 0 bases from V and 4 from J; bases not matched to a gene: 17. This CDR3 spans 19 amino acids. Per the germline V gene, CDR1 is MGHRA and CDR2 is YSYEKL. The CDR3 sequence: CASSQDLASGTRRRETQYF. The CDR3 nucleotides read TGCGCCAGCAGCCAAGATTTGGCGAGCGGGACGAGACGCCGAGAGACCCAGTACTTC.

The rearrangement joins TRBV29-1 to TRBJ1-2; tentative D call: TRBD1 (5 bases). CDR1 is SQVTM and CDR2 is ANQGSEA in the germline V gene. With 1 base removed from V and 8 bases from J, the gap between germline ends came to 17 bases. The CDR3 covers 14 residues. CDR3 in DNA: TGCAGCGTTGAAGTGGGGCCGCTTGCGAGGGGCTACACCTTC. Translating it yields CSVEVGPLARGYTF.

The V and J genes are TRBV5-8 and TRBJ1-2; D unresolved. Germline V gives CDR1 SGHTS, CDR2 YDEGEE. CDR3 size: 17 residues. V lost 4 bases and J 2 bases, leaving 21 bases between the germline ends. The CDR3 bases are TGTGCCAGCAGCCCGGGAGCCTTGATAATAAGGAACTATGGCTACACCTTC. Protein product: CASSPGALIIRNYGYTF.

The chain couples TRBV3-1 (or the pseudogene TRBV3-2) to TRBJ2-7; 10 nucleotides match TRBD1. The length of the CDR3 is 15 residues. Trimming at V came to 4 bases and at J to 4 bases, leaving 7 bases not matched to a gene. Per germline, CDR1 LGHDT and CDR2 YNNKEL (reference sequence). The CDR3 sequence: CASSLGQGIPYEQYF. The CDR3 DNA reads TGTGCCAGCAGCCTGGGACAGGGGATACCTTACGAGCAGTACTTC.

The V gene is TRBV6-2 or TRBV6-3, the J gene TRBJ1-1, with D hard to call. The V gene's germline CDR1 is MNHEY and CDR2 SVGEGT. Trimming stripped 2 bases from V and 4 bases from J, with 8 bases between. The CDR3 loop spans 13 amino acids. The CDR3 here is CASSYASATEAFF. The CDR3 bases are TGTGCCAGCAGTTACGCCAGTGCCACTGAAGCTTTCTTT.

J is TRBJ2-6 and V is TRBV6-1, with TRBD1 as a possible D gene (6 bases). The germline gives CDR1 MNHNS, CDR2 SASEGT. The CDR3 totals 19 residues. Trimming removed 4 bases from V and 3 bases from J, with 22 bases in between. CDR3: CASSGLKGHAFGGANVLTF. The CDR3 bases are TGTGCCAGCAGTGGTTTAAAGGGACATGCCTTCGGTGGGGCCAACGTCCTGACTTTC.

A few counts support this clone. V and J are TRBV27 and TRBJ1-1, with 8 bases matching TRBD1. This CDR3 is built from 14 residues. Germline V CDR1 and CDR2: MNHEY, SMNVEV (reference sequence). Trimming removed 3 bases from V and 4 bases from J; junction bases left unmatched: 4. This chain's CDR3 is CASSFGQGGTEAFF. The CDR3 DNA follows: TGTGCCAGCAGTTTCGGACAGGGAGGCACTGAAGCTTTCTTT.

The CDR3 coding sequence is TGTGCCAGCTCAATTCGGACAGGGATGGACTATGGCTACACCTTC. As protein: CASSIRTGMDYGYTF. This chain connects TRBV18 to TRBJ1-2; 8 nucleotides match TRBD1. Germline V lookup: CDR1 KGHSH, CDR2 LQKENI. The CDR3 is made up of 15 amino acids. V lost 5 bases and J lost 3; bases outside the gene matches: 8.

This clone was seen at least ten times. V usage is TRBV6-2 or TRBV6-3 and J usage is TRBJ1-1; D remains unclear. This CDR3 has 14 residues. The germline CDR1 and CDR2 sequences are MNHEY and SVGEGT. The V and J ends lost 0 bases and 0 bases respectively, with 5 bases between them. The CDR3: CASSYSEMNTEAFF. CDR3 nucleotides: TGTGCCAGCAGTTACTCCGAGATGAACACTGAAGCTTTCTTT.